This TCR beta chain originates from a study of control samples from healthy donors and cancer patients (dated by TCRdb to about 2020). Library prep was done by the immunoSEQ multiplex PCR assay. Imported from immuneACCESS, the table was reduced by TCRdb to in-frame sequences with V and J called. These copies leave out some clones; in studies compared against another copy, an unresolved V gene accounts for under half, and the cause of the remainder is not known. The sample profile shows tens of thousands of clones; 94% of them were found once. The top ten clonotypes cover less than 6% of the sample. The CDR3 has 13 amino acids, counting the end cysteine and phenylalanine. The CDR3 DNA has 39 bases and is translated from base 1. From a lookup of the germline V gene, CDR1 and CDR2 are SGHTA and FQGTGA. V drops 2 bases and J drops 4 bases, leaving 8 bases in between. Comments on this clone: This receptor's antigen is unknown. Base qualities were left out, and no much larger clone turns up one base away.

This sequence uses TRBV7-3 and TRBJ1-1; TRBD1 is a possible D gene, resting on 5 matching bases. The TCR sequence derives from a woman in her late teens or twenties in good health. The sample consisted of blood. The CDR3 region: CASSLFGGTEAFF. The nucleotide sequence reads TGTGCCAGCAGCTTATTTGGGGGCACTGAAGCTTTCTTT.